The sequence of this T cell receptor (beta chain) was determined in a study of blood T cell repertoires in COVID-19. Across the whole study: The United States, Italy and Spain provided the acute and convalescent COVID-19 samples. Sample material is recorded as cDNA or gDNA derived from T cells, B-cell-depleted T cells, or PBMCs.

This CDR3 region has 16 residues. Germline CDR1 SGHDT, CDR2 YYEEEE. The V gene end was trimmed by 3 bases and the J gene end by 2 bases; junction bases not matched to a gene: 10. Original processing methods: Estimation of nucleated cell counts relied on the amplification of reference gene primers. Repertoires were generated with immunoSEQ multiplex PCR, while TCRdb's copy carries only in-frame clones and drops some. V and J calls and clone size are copied from that table; D and trimming were computed from the DNA. The repertoire holds approximately 53,000 clones, with approximately 81% as singletons.

Sequenced input: peripheral blood. The chain is built from TRBV5-6 and TRBJ2-5; TRBD1 matches at 7 bases. The sequence was obtained from a woman older than 75 with COVID-19, enrolled during active disease. CDR3 residues: CASSYLQGQGQETQYF. The CDR3 DNA is TGTGCCAGCAGCTACCTACAGGGGCAGGGGCAAGAGACCCAGTACTTC.